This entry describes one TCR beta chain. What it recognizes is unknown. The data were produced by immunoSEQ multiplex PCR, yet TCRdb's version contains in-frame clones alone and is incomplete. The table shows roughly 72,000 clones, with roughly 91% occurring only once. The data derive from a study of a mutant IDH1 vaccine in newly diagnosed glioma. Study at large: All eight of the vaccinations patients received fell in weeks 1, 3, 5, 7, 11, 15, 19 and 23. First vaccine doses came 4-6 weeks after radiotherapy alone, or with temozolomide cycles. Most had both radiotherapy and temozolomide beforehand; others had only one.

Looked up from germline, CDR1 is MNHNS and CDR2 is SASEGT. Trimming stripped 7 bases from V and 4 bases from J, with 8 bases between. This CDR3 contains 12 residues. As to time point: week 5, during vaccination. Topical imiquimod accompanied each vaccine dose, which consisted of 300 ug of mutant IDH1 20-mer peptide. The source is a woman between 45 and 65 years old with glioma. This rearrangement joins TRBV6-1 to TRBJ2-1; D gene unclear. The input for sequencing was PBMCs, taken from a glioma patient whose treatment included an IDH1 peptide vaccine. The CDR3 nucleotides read TGTGCCAGCATACCGGATTACAATGAGCAGTTCTTC. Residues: CASIPDYNEQFF.